This TCR beta chain was obtained from a study of cytomegalovirus exposure and HLA in healthy donors. Study conclusions and caveats: Highly shared sequence variants in one cluster were likely a sequencing artifact. Cytomegalovirus association was listed for 150 to 200 TCR beta chains. Confirmation was obtained in vitro that a few CMV-associated chains are specific for CMV antigens.

PCR employed 60 Vbeta and 13 Jbeta primers. Clones were sequenced by immunoSEQ multiplex PCR, and TCRdb holds only the in-frame ones, with some missing. The sample has hundreds of thousands of clones; around 83% are singletons. Deletions cut 3 bases from V and 3 bases from J, with 6 bases between. CDR1 is SGHNT, CDR2 YYREEE, per germline (reference sequence). This CDR3 region has 12 residues. With regard to this clone: Antigen specificity is unknown.

This chain links TRBV5-4 with TRBJ1-2; D is ambiguous. Specimen: PBMCs. The receptor's source is a girl between 5 and 17 years old in good health and CMV-seronegative. Here the CDR3 reads CASSSNDYGYTF. Here the CDR3 DNA reads TGTGCCAGCAGCTCTAATGACTATGGCTACACCTTC.